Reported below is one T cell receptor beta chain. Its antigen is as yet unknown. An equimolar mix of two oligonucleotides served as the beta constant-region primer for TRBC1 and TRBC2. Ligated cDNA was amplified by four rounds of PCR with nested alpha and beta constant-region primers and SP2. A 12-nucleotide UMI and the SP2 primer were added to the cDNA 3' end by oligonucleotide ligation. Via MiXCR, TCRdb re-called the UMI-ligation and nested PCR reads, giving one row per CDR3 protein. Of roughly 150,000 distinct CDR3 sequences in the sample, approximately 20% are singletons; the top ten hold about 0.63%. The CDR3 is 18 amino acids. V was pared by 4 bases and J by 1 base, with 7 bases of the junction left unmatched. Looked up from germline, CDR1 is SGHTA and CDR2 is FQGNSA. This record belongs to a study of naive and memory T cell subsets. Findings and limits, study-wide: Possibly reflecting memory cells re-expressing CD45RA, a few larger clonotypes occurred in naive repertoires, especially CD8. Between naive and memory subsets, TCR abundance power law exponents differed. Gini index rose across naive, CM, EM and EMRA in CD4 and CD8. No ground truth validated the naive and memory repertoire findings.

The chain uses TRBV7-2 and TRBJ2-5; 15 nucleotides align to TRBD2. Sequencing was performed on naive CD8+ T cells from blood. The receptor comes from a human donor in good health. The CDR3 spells CASSSGLAGGGAQETQYF. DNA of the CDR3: TGTGCCAGCAGCTCCGGACTAGCGGGAGGGGGTGCCCAAGAGACCCAGTACTTC.